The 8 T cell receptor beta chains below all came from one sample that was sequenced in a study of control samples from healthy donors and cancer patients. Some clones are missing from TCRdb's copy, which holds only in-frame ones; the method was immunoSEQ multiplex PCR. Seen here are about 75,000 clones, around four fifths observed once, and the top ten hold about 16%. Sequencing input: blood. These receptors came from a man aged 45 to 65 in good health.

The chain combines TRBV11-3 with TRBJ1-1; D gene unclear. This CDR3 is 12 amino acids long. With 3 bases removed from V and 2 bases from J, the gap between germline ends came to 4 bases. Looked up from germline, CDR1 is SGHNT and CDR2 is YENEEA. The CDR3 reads CASSFINTEAFF. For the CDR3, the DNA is TGTGCCAGCAGCTTCATCAACACTGAAGCTTTCTTT.

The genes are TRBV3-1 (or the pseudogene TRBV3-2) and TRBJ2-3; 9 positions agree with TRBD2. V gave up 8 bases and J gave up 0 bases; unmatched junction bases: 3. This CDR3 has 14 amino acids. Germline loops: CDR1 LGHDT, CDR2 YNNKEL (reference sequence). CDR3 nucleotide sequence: TGTGCCAGCCAAAGCGGGAGGAGCACAGATACGCAGTATTTT. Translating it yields CASQSGRSTDTQYF.

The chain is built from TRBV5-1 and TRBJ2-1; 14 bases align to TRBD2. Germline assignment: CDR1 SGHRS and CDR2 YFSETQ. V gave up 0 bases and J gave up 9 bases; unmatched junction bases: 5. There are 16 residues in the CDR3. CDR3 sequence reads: CASSLETSGRGFEQFF. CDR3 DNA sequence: TGCGCCAGCAGCTTGGAGACTAGCGGGAGGGGTTTTGAGCAGTTCTTC.

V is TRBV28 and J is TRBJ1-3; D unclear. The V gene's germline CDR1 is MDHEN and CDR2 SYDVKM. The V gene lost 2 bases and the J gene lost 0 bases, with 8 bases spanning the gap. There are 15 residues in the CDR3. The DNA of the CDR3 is TGTGCCAGCAGTTTAATGGGGATCTCTGGAAACACCATATATTTT. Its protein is CASSLMGISGNTIYF. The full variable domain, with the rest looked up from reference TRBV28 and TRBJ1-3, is DVKVTQSSRYLVKRTGEKVFLECVQDMDHENMFWYRQDPGLGLRLIYFSYDVKMKEKGDIPEGYSVSREKKERFSLILESASTNQTSMYLCASSLMGISGNTIYFGEGSWLTVV.

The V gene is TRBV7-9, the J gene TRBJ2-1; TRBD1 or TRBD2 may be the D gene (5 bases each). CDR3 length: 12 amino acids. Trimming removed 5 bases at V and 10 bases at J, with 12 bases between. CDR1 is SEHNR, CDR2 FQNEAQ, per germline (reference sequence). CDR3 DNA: TGTGCCAGCAGCCTTGGGGGTGGCGAGCAGTTCTTC. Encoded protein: CASSLGGGEQFF.

The CDR3 DNA follows: TGTGCCAGCAGCCGGGGGACGGATAGCAATCAGCCCCAGCATTTT. As protein: CASSRGTDSNQPQHF. The V and J genes are TRBV5-4 and TRBJ1-5; D perhaps matches TRBD1 (5 bases). Looked up from germline, CDR1 is SGHNT and CDR2 is YYREEE (reference sequence). This CDR3 is 15 amino acids long. The V end lost 4 bases, the J end lost 0 bases, and 11 bases lay between the germline ends. The full variable domain, completed using reference TRBV5-4 and TRBJ1-5, is ETGVTQSPTHLIKTRGQQVTLRCSSQSGHNTVSWYQQALGQGPQFIFQYYREEENGRGNFPPRFSGLQFPNYSSELNVNALELDDSALYLCASSRGTDSNQPQHFGDGTRLSIL.

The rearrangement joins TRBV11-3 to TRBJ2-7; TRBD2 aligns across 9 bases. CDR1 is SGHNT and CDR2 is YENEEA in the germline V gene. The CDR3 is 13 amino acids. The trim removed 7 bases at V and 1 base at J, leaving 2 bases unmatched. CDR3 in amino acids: CASKLAGSYEQYF. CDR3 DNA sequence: TGTGCCAGCAAACTAGCGGGTTCCTACGAGCAGTACTTC. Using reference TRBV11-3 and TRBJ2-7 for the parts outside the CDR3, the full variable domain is EAGVVQSPRYKIIEKKQPVAFWCNPISGHNTLYWYLQNLGQGPELLIRYENEEAVDDSQLPKDRFSAERLKGVDSTLKIQPAELGDSAVYLCASKLAGSYEQYFGPGTRLTVT.

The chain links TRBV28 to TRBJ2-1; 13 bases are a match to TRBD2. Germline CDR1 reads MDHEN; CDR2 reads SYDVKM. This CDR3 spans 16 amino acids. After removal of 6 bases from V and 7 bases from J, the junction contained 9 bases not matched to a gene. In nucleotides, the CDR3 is TGTGCCAGCAGGAGACCCGGACTAGCGGGAGATAATGAGCAGTTCTTC. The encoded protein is CASRRPGLAGDNEQFF.